These 6 T cell receptor beta chains were sequenced from one sample in a study of shared T cell receptors in the human thymus (dated by TCRdb to the early 2020s). The protocol used for the library was the immunoSEQ multiplex PCR assay. This immuneACCESS table, as held by TCRdb, lists in-frame sequences with V and J called but not all clones. Of the missing ones, under half trace to an unresolved V gene in checked studies; the others have no known cause. This sample lists hundreds of thousands of clones; 70% to 90% were detected once. 0.0094% of the sample lies in the top ten. These data were likewise used in another study, on human thymus T cells.

Sequencing was carried out using thymocytes. The receptors come from a boy under three years old with a congenital heart defect. Donor details come from another sample of the same person, matched by shared clones.

This sequence joins TRBV11-2 and TRBJ1-1; tentatively, D is TRBD1 (5 bases). Trimming stripped 2 bases from V and 3 bases from J, with 16 bases between. Per the germline V gene, CDR1 is SGHAT and CDR2 is FQNNGV. This CDR3 contains 16 residues. CDR3 coding DNA: TGTGCCAGCAGCTTAAATTTCGACAGTCGTCACACTGAAGCTTTCTTT. This codes for CASSLNFDSRHTEAFF.

The chain's CDR3 is CAWSDQTGRTSYGYTF. CDR3 bases: TGTGCCTGGAGCGACCAGACAGGGAGGACAAGCTATGGCTACACCTTC. The rearrangement joins TRBV30 to TRBJ1-2, with 7 bases lining up with TRBD1. From germline, CDR1 is GTSNPN and CDR2 SVGIG (reference sequence). The CDR3 runs 16 residues. V lost 3 bases, J lost 4 bases, and 14 bases stayed unmatched.

The chain has TRBV29-1 and TRBJ2-5, with 7 bases identical to TRBD2. The trim removed 3 bases at V and 5 bases at J, leaving 6 bases unmatched. CDR1 is SQVTM and CDR2 is ANQGSEA in the germline V gene. This CDR3 is 13 amino acids long. CDR3 loop: CSVDAGESETQYF. DNA for the CDR3: TGCAGCGTTGACGCGGGAGAATCGGAGACCCAGTACTTC.

The table lists this clone with a count of one. The chain combines TRBV4-2 with TRBJ2-5; D unresolved. The CDR3 has 16 residues. Germline CDR1 and CDR2: LGHNA and YNFKEQ. With 0 bases removed from V and 5 bases from J, the gap between germline ends came to 16 bases. This CDR3 is CASSQDVGRPKETQYF. The CDR3 bases are TGTGCCAGCAGCCAAGACGTTGGCAGGCCAAAGGAGACCCAGTACTTC.

The V and J genes are TRBV7-8 and TRBJ2-7; TRBD1 matches at 7 bases. J was trimmed by 1 base and V by 4 bases; bases with no gene match: 7. This CDR3 contains 15 residues. Per the germline V gene, CDR1 is SGHVS and CDR2 is FQNEAQ. The chain's CDR3 is CASSSYTGQSYEQYF. The CDR3 nucleotides are TGTGCCAGCAGCTCCTATACGGGACAGTCCTACGAGCAGTACTTC.

This sequence joins TRBV9 and TRBJ1-3, with 7 bases that match TRBD1. The CDR3 length is 16 residues. Germline V gene data show CDR1 as SGDLS and CDR2 as YYNGEE. V dropped 1 base and J dropped 3; count of bases not matched to a gene: 7. CDR3: CASSVSKQGLGNTIYF. CDR3 bases: TGTGCCAGCAGCGTATCTAAACAGGGGCTTGGAAACACCATATATTTT.